This T cell receptor (beta chain) was captured by sequencing in a study of blood T cell repertoires in COVID-19. In the study overall: Sites in the United States, Italy and Spain provided acute and convalescent COVID-19 samples.

V was pared by 0 bases and J by 0 bases, with 11 bases between. CDR1 and CDR2 (germline): LGHDT, YNNKEL (reference sequence). The CDR3 is made up of 16 amino acids. How the authors handled the data: Estimated nucleated cell counts came from reference gene primer amplification. The method was immunoSEQ multiplex PCR; TCRdb's version includes in-frame clones alone and lacks a portion of them. For V, J and clone size, that table is used; D and trimming come from the DNA. The sample lists about 15,000 clones; roughly 88% were seen once. The rearrangement links TRBV3-1 (or the pseudogene TRBV3-2) to TRBJ1-1, with D maybe TRBD1 (5 bases). Input material: peripheral blood. The receptor comes from a man between 65 and 79 years old in a cohort sampled during active COVID-19. The CDR3, as DNA: TGTGCCAGCAGCCAAGACAGGGATTACATGAACACTGAAGCTTTCTTT. This sequence encodes CASSQDRDYMNTEAFF.